These 27 T cell receptor beta chains share one sample of origin, sequenced in a study of T cells in Graves' hyperthyroidism and ophthalmopathy. Amplification yielded TCR beta CDR3 regions, with RNA transcripts as the source. TCR CDR3 regions were first amplified by RT-PCR with HTBI primers. Each CDR3 protein gets one entry after TCRdb re-called the multiplex PCR reads with MiXCR. The table lists hundreds of thousands of distinct CDR3 sequences, 11% to 15% of them singletons, with about 15% in the top ten. The sequenced sample consisted of blood. All receptors come from a woman aged 35 to 49 with Graves' hyperthyroidism.

This clonotype was seen repeatedly, ten times or more. This rearrangement joins TRBV28 to TRBJ2-4, with 8 bases identical to TRBD2. Germline-derived CDR1 and CDR2 are MDHEN and SYDVKM. The CDR3 loop spans 17 amino acids. With V trimmed by 6 bases and J by 1 base, 11 bases remained unmatched. The CDR3 protein is CASSPLSGGPAKNIQYF. CDR3 coding DNA: TGTGCCAGCAGCCCGTTGTCGGGAGGGCCGGCCAAAAACATTCAGTACTTC.

In this sample, this clonotype turned up many times. This sequence joins TRBV27 and TRBJ1-1; D not certain. Looked up from germline, CDR1 is MNHEY and CDR2 is SMNVEV (reference sequence). V was clipped by 5 bases and J by 1 base, with 14 bases between them. The CDR3 runs 15 residues. The CDR3 here is CASSPDQNKNTEAFF. The DNA for the CDR3 is TGTGCCAGCAGTCCGGATCAGAATAAGAACACTGAAGCTTTCTTT.

This clonotype was observed a few times. This chain connects TRBV20-1 to TRBJ1-1, with TRBD1 as a possible D gene (6 bases). V shed 2 bases and J shed 0 bases, with 10 bases lying between them. The CDR3 contains 14 residues. Germline CDR1 reads DFQATT; CDR2 reads SNEGSKA (reference sequence). CDR3 residues: CSARRGGMNTEAFF. The DNA for the CDR3 is TGCAGTGCTAGACGCGGGGGCATGAACACTGAAGCTTTCTTT.

As to this clonotype: Given a much more abundant clone one base away, this may be a read error. V usage is TRBV28 and J usage is TRBJ2-5; tentatively, D is TRBD1 or TRBD2 (5 bases each). CDR3 length: 14 residues. Germline assignment: CDR1 MDHEN and CDR2 SYDVKM. The CDR3 reads CANSLRGAQETQYF. The CDR3 nucleotides read TGTGCCAACAGTTTGAGAGGGGCGCAAGAGACCCAGTACTTC.

This chain joins TRBV20-1 and TRBJ2-7; D is undetermined. This CDR3 contains 12 residues. In germline, CDR1 is DFQATT, CDR2 SNEGSKA (reference sequence). Trimming took 1 base from V and 6 from J, leaving 10 bases between them. For the CDR3, the DNA is TGCAGTGCTAGAGCCATGGCCGGCGAGCAGTACTTC. This gives the protein CSARAMAGEQYF.

In this sample, this clonotype turned up many times. The chain couples TRBV5-1 to TRBJ2-7; tentatively, D is TRBD1 or TRBD2 (5 bases each). CDR1 and CDR2 from the germline V gene are SGHRS and YFSETQ. CDR3 size: 14 residues. Trimming took 4 bases from V and 5 from J, leaving 16 bases between them. CDR3 residues: CASSPDEGIHEQYF. DNA for the CDR3: TGCGCCAGCAGCCCCGACGAGGGGATCCACGAGCAGTACTTC. Looking up the rest from reference TRBV5-1 and TRBJ2-7 gives the full variable domain: KAGVTQTPRYLIKTRGQQVTLSCSPISGHRSVSWYQQTPGQGLQFLFEYFSETQRNKGNFPGRFSGRQFSNSRSEMNVSTLELGDSALYLCASSPDEGIHEQYFGPGTRLTVT.

This clonotype was seen a handful of times. The chain recombines TRBV9 with TRBJ2-2, with TRBD1 matching 7 bases. Germline CDR1 SGDLS, CDR2 YYNGEE. The CDR3 extends over 15 amino acids. V was clipped by 3 bases and J by 4 bases; unmatched bases: 6. CDR3 sequence: CASSAGQLGTGELFF. CDR3 nucleotides: TGTGCCAGCAGCGCGGGACAGTTAGGCACCGGGGAGCTGTTTTTT.

This clonotype has only a few counts. The genes are TRBV19 and TRBJ2-3; 10 positions match TRBD2. This CDR3 is 14 amino acids long. V trimming: 3 bases; J trimming: 11 bases; junction bases outside the gene matches: 8. CDR1 and CDR2 from the germline V gene are LNHDA and SQIVND (reference sequence). The CDR3 coding sequence is TGTGCCAGTAGTATCGGACTAGCGGCCGGATGGCAGTATTTT. Its protein product is CASSIGLAAGWQYF.

This clonotype was detected ten times or more. V usage is TRBV7-9 and J usage is TRBJ2-1; 7 bases line up with TRBD1. The V gene's germline CDR1 is SEHNR and CDR2 FQNEAQ (reference sequence). This CDR3 is built from 14 residues. After removal of 3 bases from V and 9 bases from J, the junction contained 8 bases not matched to a gene. The CDR3 spells CASSFSDRAGEQFF. DNA for the CDR3: TGTGCCAGCAGCTTTAGCGACAGGGCGGGTGAGCAGTTCTTC.

This clonotype showed up just a few times. This chain uses TRBV20-1 with TRBJ1-6; 8 nucleotides align to TRBD1. The J segment lost 5 bases and the V segment lost 3 bases, leaving 3 bases of the junction unmatched. CDR3 length: 14 residues. Germline loops: CDR1 DFQATT, CDR2 SNEGSKA (reference sequence). This chain's CDR3 is CSARDRDNNSPLHF. In DNA form, the CDR3 reads TGCAGTGCTAGGGACAGGGACAATAATTCACCCCTCCACTTT.

This clonotype was detected ten times or more. J is TRBJ1-2 and V is TRBV28; tentative D call: TRBD1 (5 bases). V was clipped by 3 bases and J by 6 bases, with 14 bases between them. Germline CDR1 and CDR2: MDHEN and SYDVKM. The CDR3 sequence is 14 residues long. The CDR3 nucleotides are TGTGCCAGCAGTTTCTTCTTACAGGCCCATGGCTACACCTTC. Translated, it gives CASSFFLQAHGYTF.

This clonotype was seen repeatedly, ten times or more. The rearrangement uses TRBV10-3 and TRBJ2-7, with TRBD2 identical over 15 bases. This CDR3 is built from 16 residues. J was trimmed by 7 bases and V by 3 bases; bases with no gene match: 7. Germline CDR1 reads ENHRY; CDR2 reads SYGVKD. This CDR3 reads CAISDPGLAGGTEQYF. DNA of the CDR3: TGTGCCATCAGTGACCCGGGACTAGCGGGAGGTACAGAGCAGTACTTC.

This clonotype was counted ten times or more. The chain combines TRBV20-1 with TRBJ1-1; D might be TRBD1 (5 bases). Germline CDR1 and CDR2: DFQATT and SNEGSKA (reference sequence). Trimming pared 4 bases from V and 2 bases from J, leaving 11 bases between. This CDR3 has 13 residues. This CDR3 is CSATWGRNTEAFF. The DNA for the CDR3 is TGCAGTGCTACGTGGGGCCGCAACACTGAAGCTTTCTTT.

This clonotype was recorded at least ten times. The J gene is TRBJ1-1, the V gene TRBV28; no clear D. CDR3 length equals 10 residues. V lost 4 bases to trimming and J lost 3 bases, with 0 bases between them. Germline-derived CDR1 and CDR2 are MDHEN and SYDVKM. The CDR3 coding sequence is TGTGCCAGCAGTTACACTGAAGCTTTCTTT. Its translation: CASSYTEAFF.

The sample holds many counts of this clonotype. V is TRBV30 and J is TRBJ2-1, with D possibly being TRBD2 (6 bases). CDR1 and CDR2 (germline): GTSNPN, SVGIG (reference sequence). The CDR3 has 14 residues. V gave up 3 bases and J gave up 9 bases, with 18 bases separating them. The CDR3 DNA is TGTGCCTGGAGCGCCTTTACGGGAGTGGGTGAGCAGTTCTTC. It codes for CAWSAFTGVGEQFF.

About this clonotype itself: This CDR3 is missing its conserved last phenylalanine or tryptophan, likely due to a read error. The chain recombines TRBV5-1 with TRBJ2-5; D unresolved. Germline V gene data show CDR1 as SGHRS and CDR2 as YFSETQ. The V end lost 4 bases, the J end lost 1 base, and 5 bases lay between the germline ends. This CDR3 region has 12 residues. CDR3 DNA: TGCGCCAGCAGCGGCTTCCAAGAGACCCAGTACATC. This sequence encodes CASSGFQETQYI.

This chain uses TRBV28 with TRBJ2-7; TRBD1 aligns across 10 bases. Looked up from germline, CDR1 is MDHEN and CDR2 is SYDVKM. This CDR3 contains 14 residues. Unmatched junction bases numbered 3, after V lost 1 base and J lost 6 bases. CDR3 coding DNA: TGTGCCAGCAGTTTATCCGGGACAGGGGCCGAGCAGTACTTC. Translation gives CASSLSGTGAEQYF. The full variable domain, in which reference TRBV28 and TRBJ2-7 provide the parts outside the CDR3, is DVKVTQSSRYLVKRTGEKVFLECVQDMDHENMFWYRQDPGLGLRLIYFSYDVKMKEKGDIPEGYSVSREKKERFSLILESASTNQTSMYLCASSLSGTGAEQYFGPGTRLTVT.

This clonotype was seen only once. The chain recombines TRBV19 with TRBJ1-1; D unclear. Looked up from germline, CDR1 is LNHDA and CDR2 is SQIVND (reference sequence). The CDR3 spans 11 residues. V lost 8 bases and J lost 4, with 8 bases in between. DNA of the CDR3: TGTGCCAGTGGAGTGGGCACTGAAGCTTTCTTT. Translated: CASGVGTEAFF.

This clonotype appeared many times. The V and J genes are TRBV28 and TRBJ1-2, with TRBD1 matching 7 bases. CDR1 and CDR2 (germline): MDHEN, SYDVKM. Trimming removed 3 bases from V and 7 bases from J; junction bases left unmatched: 5. The CDR3 loop spans 13 amino acids. The DNA for the CDR3 is TGTGCCAGCAGTTTTCACGGGGACAGTGGCTACACCTTC. Encoded protein: CASSFHGDSGYTF.

This clonotype was detected only a few times. The chain couples TRBV7-9 to TRBJ2-3; 9 bases map to TRBD2. The V segment lost 10 bases and the J segment 3 bases; nucleotides outside the gene matches: 8. The CDR3 is 14 residues long. The germline V gene has CDR1 SEHNR and CDR2 FQNEAQ (reference sequence). CDR3 loop: CAIVAGVVTDTQYF. CDR3 nucleotide sequence: TGTGCCATCGTAGCGGGAGTTGTAACAGATACGCAGTATTTT.

This clonotype has at least ten counts. The rearrangement joins TRBV28 to TRBJ2-3; 13 nucleotides match TRBD2. The junction had 7 bases not matched to a gene; V was cut back by 5 bases and J by 5 bases. Looked up from germline, CDR1 is MDHEN and CDR2 is SYDVKM. CDR3 length: 16 amino acids. The CDR3 DNA reads TGTGCCAGCAGTCTACTAGCGGGAGGGCCAGGAGATACGCAGTATTTT. This encodes CASSLLAGGPGDTQYF.

This clonotype was seen a handful of times. The rearrangement joins TRBV7-8 to TRBJ2-7; D is ambiguous. Germline lookup yields CDR1 SGHVS and CDR2 FQNEAQ. V was shortened by 4 bases and J by 5 bases, with 12 bases between the two germline ends. This CDR3 is built from 13 residues. CDR3 sequence: CASSSGPGNEQYF. Written as DNA, the CDR3 is TGTGCCAGCAGCTCTGGACCCGGCAACGAGCAGTACTTC.

The rearrangement uses TRBV30 and TRBJ2-2, with 7 positions matching TRBD1. With V trimmed by 0 bases and J by 3 bases, 4 bases remained unmatched. Germline CDR1 is GTSNPN and CDR2 is SVGIG (reference sequence). The CDR3 spans 15 residues. In nucleotides, the CDR3 is TGTGCCTGGAGTGTAGGGGACAGAGACACCGGGGAGCTGTTTTTT. Translated: CAWSVGDRDTGELFF.

This clonotype was observed a handful of times. This rearrangement joins TRBV4-1 to TRBJ1-3; D uncertain. The CDR3 is 15 residues long. Trimming left V 0 bases short and J 3 bases short, with 9 bases between. From germline, CDR1 is MGHRA and CDR2 YSYEKL. In DNA form, the CDR3 reads TGCGCCAGCAGCCAAGATGGGGTCAGTGGAAACACCATATATTTT. This gives the protein CASSQDGVSGNTIYF.

The chain carries TRBV30 and TRBJ2-7; 10 positions agree with TRBD2. Trimming cost V 2 bases and J 4 bases; bases outside gene matches: 8. The CDR3 length is 15 residues. Per germline, CDR1 GTSNPN and CDR2 SVGIG (reference sequence). CDR3 bases: TGTGCCTGGAGTACTTTAGCGGGAGGAGAGTACGAGCAGTACTTC. This sequence encodes CAWSTLAGGEYEQYF.

This clonotype came up many times. The J gene is TRBJ2-7, the V gene TRBV5-1, with 10 bases that match TRBD1. Looked up from germline, CDR1 is SGHRS and CDR2 is YFSETQ. The CDR3 sequence is 15 residues long. The junction had 6 bases not matched to a gene; V was cut back by 0 bases and J by 6 bases. As DNA, the CDR3 is TGCGCCAGCAGCTTGGCCCTAGGGGACAGGGGCGAGCAGTACTTC. Translating it yields CASSLALGDRGEQYF.

This clonotype was seen repeatedly, ten times or more. The chain carries TRBV6-1 and TRBJ2-7; 9 bases are a match to TRBD1. This CDR3 is built from 15 residues. Trimming at V came to 3 bases and at J to 1 base, leaving 4 bases not matched to a gene. In germline, CDR1 is MNHNS, CDR2 SASEGT. CDR3 amino acids: CASSDFGTGSYEQYF. CDR3 in DNA: TGTGCCAGCAGTGACTTCGGGACAGGGTCCTACGAGCAGTACTTC.